A single sample is the source of the 20 T cell receptor beta chains below, sequenced in a study of regulatory T cells in long-lasting Graves disease. Relying on iRepertoire HTBI primers and Arm-PCR of CDR3 regions, the team built TCR beta libraries. Each CDR3 protein is one row after TCRdb ran MiXCR on the multiplex PCR reads. The sample shows under 300,000 distinct CDR3 sequences, 18% of them seen only once. This sample's time point: newly diagnosed GD, antithyroid drugs for less than 3 months. PBMC-derived RNA was used for the TCR library. The same sample was also studied in work on T cells in Graves' hyperthyroidism and ophthalmopathy.

This sample comprised peripheral blood mononuclear cells (PBMCs), obtained at new diagnosis, from a patient treated with antithyroid drugs. All receptors come from a woman in her thirties with Graves disease.

V usage is TRBV29-1 and J usage is TRBJ2-5, with 10 bases aligning to TRBD2. Germline CDR1 SQVTM, CDR2 ANQGSEA. V lost 5 bases to trimming and J lost 2 bases; unmatched junction nucleotides: 14. The CDR3 loop spans 17 amino acids. Written as DNA, the CDR3 is TGCAGCGTTCAACTTTTCCCTAGCGGGAGTGGGCAAGAGACCCAGTACTTC. Encoded protein: CSVQLFPSGSGQETQYF.

This clonotype was recorded many times. The chain employs TRBV18 and TRBJ1-5, with 9 nucleotides matching TRBD1. This CDR3 contains 15 residues. The junction had 5 bases not matched to a gene; V was cut back by 3 bases and J by 5 bases. Germline V gives CDR1 KGHSH, CDR2 LQKENI. This chain's CDR3 is CASSPATGGDQPQHF. The CDR3 DNA reads as TGTGCCAGCTCACCTGCGACAGGGGGGGATCAGCCCCAGCATTTT.

This clonotype was seen at least ten times. The gene calls are TRBV12-3 or TRBV12-4 and TRBJ1-2, with D hard to call. This CDR3 has 11 amino acids. V dropped 5 bases and J dropped 8 bases, with 9 bases sitting between them. DNA of the CDR3: TGTGCCAGCAGTCATGGGCGGGGCTACACCTTC. It translates to CASSHGRGYTF.

This clonotype came up many times. V and J are TRBV7-2 and TRBJ2-3; no clear D. This CDR3 is built from 12 residues. The V and J ends lost 5 bases and 2 bases respectively, with 5 bases between them. Per germline, CDR1 SGHTA and CDR2 FQGNSA. CDR3 sequence reads: CASSTLTDTQYF. The CDR3 nucleotides are TGTGCCAGCAGCACCCTCACAGATACGCAGTATTTT.

This clonotype came up many times. The chain couples TRBV4-1 to TRBJ1-2; possible D gene TRBD1, 5 bases. V gave up 1 base and J gave up 4 bases, with 7 bases separating them. This CDR3 has 13 amino acids. Looked up from germline, CDR1 is MGHRA and CDR2 is YSYEKL. The CDR3 coding sequence is TGCGCCAGCAGCCAAGGACAGTCCTATGGCTACACCTTC. It is translated as CASSQGQSYGYTF.

This clonotype was seen a handful of times. The chain carries TRBV6-1 and TRBJ1-2; D is uncertain. The CDR3 is made up of 13 amino acids. Per the germline V gene, CDR1 is MNHNS and CDR2 is SASEGT. The ends were cut back, 2 bases at V and 8 bases at J, with 12 bases in the middle. CDR3 residues: CASSERRRGGYTF. The CDR3 DNA is TGTGCCAGCAGTGAACGCAGGCGGGGAGGCTACACCTTC.

This clonotype has ten or more counts. The chain joins TRBV20-1 to TRBJ2-7; 7 bases fit TRBD2. CDR1 DFQATT and CDR2 SNEGSKA come from the germline V gene (reference sequence). The junction had 6 bases not matched to a gene; V was cut back by 5 bases and J by 2 bases. The CDR3 contains 13 residues. CDR3 nucleotides: TGCAGTGCTCCTAAGAGCGGGACCTACGAGCAGTACTTC. It specifies CSAPKSGTYEQYF.

The rearrangement joins TRBV9 to TRBJ2-6; D uncertain. The ends were cut back, 7 bases at V and 0 bases at J, with 8 bases in the middle. This CDR3 region has 14 residues. Germline CDR1 SGDLS, CDR2 YYNGEE. The CDR3 spells CASGTNSGANVLTF. CDR3 sequence (DNA): TGTGCCAGCGGAACGAACTCTGGGGCCAACGTCCTGACTTTC.

This rearrangement joins TRBV20-1 to TRBJ1-6; D is possibly TRBD1 (5 bases). Germline loops: CDR1 DFQATT, CDR2 SNEGSKA (reference sequence). Trimming left V 3 bases short and J 2 bases short, with 8 bases between. The CDR3 extends over 14 amino acids. The CDR3 nucleotides are TGCAGTGCTAGGGGGGGGACCTATAATTCACCCCTCCACTTT. It yields the protein CSARGGTYNSPLHF.

In this sample, this clonotype turned up many times. The chain has TRBV5-1 and TRBJ2-3; a possible D gene is TRBD1 (6 bases). Germline CDR1 and CDR2: SGHRS and YFSETQ. The CDR3 totals 16 residues. Trimming removed 0 bases at V and 5 bases at J, with 16 bases between. The CDR3 reads CASSLVSGAVGDTQYF. In nucleotides, the CDR3 is TGCGCCAGCAGCTTGGTCTCAGGGGCTGTCGGAGATACGCAGTATTTT.

The sample holds many counts of this clonotype. V gene TRBV7-2 combines with J gene TRBJ1-5; D gene uncertain. The CDR3 is 13 amino acids. Germline lookup yields CDR1 SGHTA and CDR2 FQGNSA. V was trimmed by 1 base and J by 3 bases, leaving 4 bases between them. CDR3 sequence: CASSLGINQPQHF. CDR3 nucleotide sequence: TGTGCCAGCAGCTTAGGGATCAATCAGCCCCAGCATTTT.

J is TRBJ2-5 and V is TRBV7-9, with D perhaps TRBD2 (6 bases). There are 14 residues in the CDR3. Germline CDR1 reads SEHNR; CDR2 reads FQNEAQ (reference sequence). V lost 11 bases to trimming and J lost 3 bases, with 19 bases between them. CDR3 DNA: TGTGCCTATGTCGGGGGTCTGGGTAAAGAGACCCAGTACTTC. Its protein product is CAYVGGLGKETQYF.

This clonotype was seen ten or more times. The chain couples TRBV7-9 to TRBJ2-5, with 7 nucleotides matching TRBD2. J lost 4 bases, V lost 4 bases, and 9 bases had no gene match. Germline-derived CDR1 and CDR2 are SEHNR and FQNEAQ (reference sequence). This CDR3 has 15 amino acids. CDR3 nucleotides: TGTGCCAGCAGCTCCCGCCGACTAGCCATAGAGACCCAGTACTTC. This gives the protein CASSSRRLAIETQYF.

This chain uses TRBV5-6 with TRBJ1-4, with D possibly being TRBD1 (6 bases). V gave up 4 bases and J gave up 12 bases, with 19 bases separating them. CDR1 and CDR2 from the germline V gene are SGHDT and YYEEEE. The CDR3 extends over 14 amino acids. CDR3 sequence reads: CASSPGTPGRELFF. CDR3 coding DNA: TGTGCCAGCAGCCCCGGGACACCCGGCAGGGAACTGTTTTTT. Combining the CDR3 with reference TRBV5-6 and TRBJ1-4 gives the whole variable domain DAGVTQSPTHLIKTRGQQVTLRCSPKSGHDTVSWYQQALGQGPQFIFQYYEEEERQRGNFPDRFSGHQFPNYSSELNVNALLLGDSALYLCASSPGTPGRELFFGSGTQLSVL.

This clonotype was recorded a few times. It is likely a read error, because the conserved phenylalanine at the end of the CDR3 is missing. The chain is built from TRBV20-1 and TRBJ2-2; D uncertain. V lost 0 bases to trimming and J lost 5 bases, with 16 bases between them. The CDR3 totals 16 residues. Per germline, CDR1 DFQATT and CDR2 SNEGSKA (reference sequence). CDR3: CSARDRSYQGTGELFL. In DNA form, the CDR3 reads TGCAGTGCTAGAGACAGGTCCTACCAAGGGACCGGGGAGCTGTTTTTG.

Regarding this clonotype: One base away lies a much larger clone, so this may be a sequencing read error. The final CDR3 position lacks the conserved phenylalanine or tryptophan, pointing to a likely read error. The chain couples TRBV18 to TRBJ2-1; the match to TRBD1 covers 7 bases. The DNA end is a closer match to TRBJ2-5, so the J assignment may be wrong. Germline lookup yields CDR1 KGHSH and CDR2 LQKENI. CDR3 size: 14 residues. The chain's CDR3 is CASSPRDSKETQYS. The CDR3 bases are TGTGCCAGCTCACCACGGGACAGCAAAGAGACCCAGTACTCC.

V usage is TRBV6-2 or TRBV6-3 and J usage is TRBJ2-1; D unresolved. V lost 5 bases and J lost 3, with 20 bases in between. CDR3 size: 17 residues. Per germline, CDR1 MNHEY and CDR2 SVGEGT. In DNA, the CDR3 is TGTGCCAGCAGTGAAGCATCGGAGACGGATGGCTACAATGAGCAGTTCTTC. Its protein product is CASSEASETDGYNEQFF.

In its sample, this clonotype was seen many times. The genes are TRBV12-3 or TRBV12-4 and TRBJ1-5; TRBD1 matches at 11 bases. V lost 4 bases and J lost 7; bases outside the gene matches: 15. CDR3 length: 18 amino acids. The CDR3, as DNA: TGTGCCAGCAGTTCCAAACAGCGGACAGGGGGCGCGGGGCAGCCCCAGCATTTT. Amino acid sequence: CASSSKQRTGGAGQPQHF.

The rearrangement joins TRBV12-3 or TRBV12-4 to TRBJ2-2; 8 positions match TRBD1. V lost 1 base, J lost 6 bases, and 4 bases stayed unmatched. This CDR3 has 15 amino acids. CDR3 bases: TGTGCCAGCAGTTTAGGGACAGGGTTGGCCGGGGAGCTGTTTTTT. It codes for CASSLGTGLAGELFF.

This clonotype was recorded many times. V is TRBV2 and J is TRBJ1-1; tentatively, D is TRBD1 (6 bases). V lost 6 bases to trimming and J lost 0 bases, with 11 bases between them. The germline V gene encodes CDR1 SNHLY and CDR2 FYNNEI. CDR3 length equals 14 residues. As DNA, the CDR3 is TGTGCCAGCAGGGATGGGGGGCTGAACACTGAAGCTTTCTTT. This gives the protein CASRDGGLNTEAFF.